Shown below are 15 T cell receptor beta chains from a single sample sequenced in a study of identical twins. In TCRdb, the 5' RACE reads were re-called with MiXCR into one record per CDR3 protein. The data hold 700,000 to 950,000 distinct CDR3 sequences, with roughly an eighth observed a single time. These same records also appear under a second study, on yellow fever vaccine responses in identical twins.

What was sequenced was PBMCs. The receptors stem from a woman between 18 and 29 years old in good health.

V gene TRBV12-3 or TRBV12-4 combines with J gene TRBJ2-3; D not certain. Deletions cut 5 bases from V and 4 bases from J, with 13 bases between. This CDR3 has 14 residues. As DNA, the CDR3 is TGTGCCAGCAGTCTCTGGGGTTTTGCAGATACGCAGTATTTT. Its protein is CASSLWGFADTQYF.

This clonotype was observed many times. The chain joins TRBV12-3 or TRBV12-4 to TRBJ1-1; D is uncertain. Trimming took off 3 bases at V and 4 bases at J, with 6 bases between the two ends. The CDR3 extends over 12 amino acids. The CDR3 loop reads CASSFVATEAFF. DNA for the CDR3: TGTGCCAGCAGTTTTGTTGCCACTGAAGCTTTCTTT.

The chain couples TRBV6-5 to TRBJ1-4; a weak D match, TRBD1 (6 bases). Germline V gene lookup returns CDR1 MNHEY and CDR2 SVGAGI. Trimming left V 0 bases short and J 8 bases short, with 13 bases between. This CDR3 has 15 residues. CDR3 region: CASSYSTGVDEKLFF. In DNA form, the CDR3 reads TGTGCCAGCAGTTACTCGACAGGTGTGGACGAAAAACTGTTTTTT.

The chain combines TRBV27 with TRBJ2-5; 8 bases align to TRBD1. CDR3 length equals 14 residues. J lost 4 bases, V lost 4 bases, and 5 bases had no gene match. Germline V gene lookup returns CDR1 MNHEY and CDR2 SMNVEV (reference sequence). DNA for the CDR3: TGTGCCAGCAGTTCTCCCGGACAGGGAGAGACCCAGTACTTC. It translates to CASSSPGQGETQYF.

Many counts were recorded for this clonotype. The chain combines TRBV5-1 with TRBJ2-5, with TRBD2 as a possible D gene (6 bases). CDR1 SGHRS and CDR2 YFSETQ come from the germline V gene. The germline V and J ends were trimmed by 5 bases and 1 base, with 9 bases remaining between them. The CDR3 totals 13 residues. The CDR3 DNA reads TGCGCCAGCAGTGGGGGACTCCAAGAGACCCAGTACTTC. Translating gives CASSGGLQETQYF.

A few counts support this clonotype. The V gene is TRBV12-3 or TRBV12-4, the J gene TRBJ1-4; possible D gene TRBD1, 6 bases. With 3 bases removed from V and 8 bases from J, the gap between germline ends came to 13 bases. The CDR3 totals 14 residues. CDR3 residues: CASSFQGLAEKLFF. In DNA, the CDR3 is TGTGCCAGCAGTTTTCAGGGGTTGGCGGAAAAACTGTTTTTT.

The chain recombines TRBV12-3 or TRBV12-4 with TRBJ1-1; tentative D call: TRBD1 (6 bases). V was shortened by 7 bases and J by 6 bases, with 15 bases between the two germline ends. This CDR3 has 13 amino acids. The CDR3 nucleotides are TGTGCCAGCACCCACAGGGAGTTGGCTGAAGCTTTCTTT. It is translated as CASTHRELAEAFF.

The rearrangement links TRBV27 to TRBJ2-3; TRBD2 might be the D (6 bases). The length of the CDR3 is 13 residues. V lost 11 bases and J 2 bases, leaving 14 bases between the germline ends. Germline CDR1 is MNHEY and CDR2 is SMNVEV (reference sequence). CDR3 protein: CASVGGITDTQYF. CDR3 in DNA: TGTGCCTCCGTCGGGGGAATCACAGATACGCAGTATTTT.

This clonotype came up a few times. The chain combines TRBV4-1 with TRBJ2-1; 12 bases fit TRBD2. CDR1 and CDR2 (germline): MGHRA, YSYEKL. V trimming: 0 bases; J trimming: 9 bases; junction bases outside the gene matches: 9. This CDR3 has 17 residues. The chain's CDR3 is CASSQDFTSGRLGEQFF. CDR3 nucleotide sequence: TGCGCCAGCAGCCAAGATTTTACTAGCGGGAGGTTAGGTGAGCAGTTCTTC.

This clonotype was observed many times. V gene TRBV6-1 combines with J gene TRBJ2-7; 10 bases fit TRBD2. Germline V gene data show CDR1 as MNHNS and CDR2 as SASEGT. This CDR3 region has 14 residues. V was clipped by 6 bases and J by 5 bases; unmatched bases: 7. CDR3 DNA: TGTGCCAGCAGCCGGACTAGCGGCTTAGACGAGCAGTACTTC. Encoded protein: CASSRTSGLDEQYF.

The chain uses TRBV20-1 and TRBJ2-1; 12 nucleotides line up with TRBD2. Germline V lookup: CDR1 DFQATT, CDR2 SNEGSKA (reference sequence). V shed 2 bases and J 9 bases; nucleotides not matched to a gene: 17. The CDR3 covers 18 residues. CDR3 nucleotides: TGCAGTGCTAGAATAAGGACAGGCCGGACTAGCGGGATGGGTGAGCAGTTCTTC. As protein: CSARIRTGRTSGMGEQFF.

This clonotype was detected only a few times. The chain employs TRBV27 and TRBJ2-5; 8 bases align to TRBD2. Trimming cost V 6 bases and J 1 base; bases outside gene matches: 13. Germline CDR1 is MNHEY and CDR2 is SMNVEV (reference sequence). CDR3 length: 17 amino acids. The CDR3 loop reads CASRPPGLVGPQETQYF. CDR3 sequence (DNA): TGTGCCAGCAGGCCACCGGGACTAGTAGGGCCCCAAGAGACCCAGTACTTC.

Only one count was recorded for this clonotype. The gene calls are TRBV7-8 and TRBJ2-3; D ambiguous. The CDR3 spans 13 residues. Trimming pared 6 bases from V and 5 bases from J, leaving 12 bases between. Germline V CDR1 and CDR2: SGHVS, FQNEAQ. The CDR3 DNA sequence: TGTGCCAGCAGAAGGTCCATACAAGATACGCAGTATTTT. It specifies CASRRSIQDTQYF.

This clonotype occurred a few times. The V call is TRBV28, the J call TRBJ1-5; D unresolved. Between the trimmed V and J ends, which lost 6 bases and 5 bases, there was a span of 8 bases. The CDR3 spans 12 residues. The V gene's germline CDR1 is MDHEN and CDR2 SYDVKM. CDR3 bases: TGTGCCAGCAGCCTGGCCTATCAGCCCCAGCATTTT. It specifies CASSLAYQPQHF.

This clonotype has only a few counts. The chain employs TRBV7-9 and TRBJ1-4; no clear D. Trimming stripped 1 base from V and 8 bases from J, with 11 bases between. The CDR3 is 14 residues long. The germline V gene has CDR1 SEHNR and CDR2 FQNEAQ (reference sequence). The chain's CDR3 is CASSLVAGSEKLFF. CDR3 bases: TGTGCCAGCAGCTTAGTTGCAGGTTCGGAAAAACTGTTTTTT.